Listed here are 9 T cell receptor beta chains from one sample, sequenced in a study of Graves' ophthalmopathy and Graves' hyperthyroidism (dated 2018 in TCRdb). This sample was sequenced with an Illumina HiSeq 2000. TCR beta CDR3 regions were amplified from RNA transcripts for repertoire sequencing. HTBI primers and the Qiagen OneStep RT-PCR kit were used in a first-round RT-PCR, which was followed by a second-round multiplex PCR, size selection and purification. The raw public data were reprocessed by TCRdb itself: fastp quality trimming at Q25, MiXCR clonotype calling, in-frame beta chains only. Every entry covers one CDR3 protein and lists the most common genes and DNA from its rows. For this sample the table gives about 400,000 distinct CDR3 sequences, of which about 16% were detected only once. The ten largest make up about 1.4% of the sample. Source material: peripheral blood. These receptors were obtained from a woman younger than 35 with Graves' ophthalmopathy. Donor details come from another sample of the same person, matched by shared clones.

In this sample, this clonotype turned up many times. The rearrangement uses TRBV11-3 and TRBJ1-1; D remains unclear. Trimming shortened V by 0 bases and J by 0 bases, and 5 bases separated the two germline ends. Germline V CDR1 and CDR2: SGHNT, YENEEA. This CDR3 has 14 residues. The CDR3 here is CASSLDSVNTEAFF. For the CDR3, the DNA is TGTGCCAGCAGCTTAGACAGCGTGAACACTGAAGCTTTCTTT.

This clonotype occurred many times. The J gene is TRBJ2-7, the V gene TRBV6-1; D possibly corresponds to TRBD2 (6 bases). V was pared by 2 bases and J by 2 bases, with 16 bases between. The CDR3 totals 16 residues. Looked up from germline, CDR1 is MNHNS and CDR2 is SASEGT. The CDR3 sequence is CASSEWGDGSTYEQYF. The CDR3 nucleotides read TGTGCCAGCAGTGAATGGGGGGACGGATCAACCTACGAGCAGTACTTC.

The sample holds many counts of this clonotype. The rearrangement joins TRBV10-3 to TRBJ2-7, with D possibly TRBD1 on 7 matching bases. The V gene's germline CDR1 is ENHRY and CDR2 SYGVKD. This CDR3 has 14 amino acids. V was trimmed by 3 bases and J by 0 bases, leaving 9 bases between them. The CDR3 DNA is TGTGCCATCAGTGACAGGGGGGCCTCCTACGAGCAGTACTTC. Residues: CAISDRGASYEQYF.

This clonotype has at least ten counts. The rearrangement uses TRBV27 and TRBJ2-2; D is possibly TRBD1 (5 bases). CDR3 length: 15 amino acids. In germline, CDR1 is MNHEY, CDR2 SMNVEV (reference sequence). V dropped 7 bases and J dropped 0 bases, with 12 bases sitting between them. The DNA for the CDR3 is TGTGCCAGCACCCAAGAGACAGCGAACACCGGGGAGCTGTTTTTT. Its translation: CASTQETANTGELFF.

The V call is TRBV24-1, the J call TRBJ1-5, with D perhaps matching TRBD1 (6 bases). This CDR3 has 15 amino acids. Trimming took off 4 bases at V and 5 bases at J, with 14 bases between the two ends. Per germline, CDR1 KGHDR and CDR2 SFDVKD. For the CDR3, the DNA is TGTGCCACCAGTGACACCGGGACACGGGATCAGCCCCAGCATTTT. It specifies CATSDTGTRDQPQHF.

The CDR3 region is CASSHTGANTEAFF. CDR3 DNA: TGTGCCAGCAGTCATACAGGGGCGAACACTGAAGCTTTCTTT. The chain links TRBV6-1 to TRBJ1-1, with 7 bases lining up with TRBD1. Germline lookup yields CDR1 MNHNS and CDR2 SASEGT. CDR3 size: 14 residues. The J segment lost 1 base and the V segment lost 5 bases, leaving 4 bases of the junction unmatched.

The chain joins TRBV6-2 or TRBV6-3 to TRBJ2-2; D might be TRBD1 (6 bases). V was trimmed by 8 bases and J by 1 base, leaving 23 bases between them. This CDR3 region has 18 residues. Germline V lookup: CDR1 MNHEY, CDR2 SVGEGT. DNA of the CDR3: TGTGCCAGCGGGGGCCGGGACACGCGCGTCCGGAACACCGGGGAGCTGTTTTTT. Its protein is CASGGRDTRVRNTGELFF.

At least ten counts were recorded for this clonotype. DNA of the CDR3: TGTGCCAGCAGTTCCGGGACTAGGGACACCGGGGAGCTGTTTTTT. This sequence encodes CASSSGTRDTGELFF. The genes are TRBV28 and TRBJ2-2; 8 bases align to TRBD2. The germline gives CDR1 MDHEN, CDR2 SYDVKM. CDR3 length: 15 amino acids. V lost 4 bases, J lost 3 bases, and 4 bases stayed unmatched.

This clonotype was observed many times. This sequence joins TRBV5-1 and TRBJ1-1; D perhaps matches TRBD1 (5 bases). The CDR3 is 15 amino acids. V gave up 4 bases and J gave up 0 bases, with 13 bases separating them. Germline CDR1 is SGHRS and CDR2 is YFSETQ. The CDR3 loop is CASSGSGTVNTEAFF. The CDR3 DNA sequence: TGCGCCAGCAGCGGGTCCGGGACGGTGAACACTGAAGCTTTCTTT.